The next 19 T cell receptor beta chains were all read from a single sample in a study of T-cell reconstitution after alpha-beta-depleted transplantation in children. Unique molecular identifiers were incorporated during preparation of the TCRbeta library. TCRdb ran MiXCR on the PCR reads and lists one entry per CDR3 protein. The sample contains some 550,000 distinct CDR3 sequences, around 17% of which appear only once. The sequencing used PBMCs from the stem cell graft donor, collected from the stem cell graft. The receptors originated from a human donor who donated a stem cell graft to a child with acute lymphoblastic leukemia.

The chain combines TRBV12-3 or TRBV12-4 with TRBJ1-1; no firm D call. Trimming removed 8 bases from V and 1 base from J, with 14 bases in between. The CDR3 has 14 residues. The CDR3 DNA reads as TGTGCCAGCCGTGTTTGGAGGGCGAACACTGAAGCTTTCTTT. This gives the protein CASRVWRANTEAFF.

The chain joins TRBV14 to TRBJ2-7; D possibly uses TRBD1 or TRBD2 (5 bases each). Germline CDR1 and CDR2: SGHDN and FVKESK. The V end lost 0 bases, the J end lost 7 bases, and 19 bases lay between the germline ends. The CDR3 is made up of 16 amino acids. As DNA, the CDR3 is TGTGCCAGCAGCCAAGATCTGGGGACGGCAGAGACTGAGCAGTACTTC. Translating it yields CASSQDLGTAETEQYF.

V and J are TRBV7-9 and TRBJ1-1, with unresolved D. The CDR3 is 15 residues long. Germline values: CDR1 SEHNR, CDR2 FQNEAQ (reference sequence). V was clipped by 1 base and J by 3 bases, with 12 bases between them. CDR3 sequence reads: CASSLGAGFDTEAFF. DNA of the CDR3: TGTGCCAGCAGCTTAGGTGCTGGGTTTGACACTGAAGCTTTCTTT.

The chain uses TRBV4-1 and TRBJ2-7; 9 bases line up with TRBD1. This CDR3 comprises 14 residues. CDR1 MGHRA and CDR2 YSYEKL come from the germline V gene. J lost 2 bases, V lost 3 bases, and 2 bases had no gene match. As DNA, the CDR3 is TGCGCCAGCAGCCACACAGGGGGCGCCTACGAGCAGTACTTC. It yields the protein CASSHTGGAYEQYF.

The chain couples TRBV5-1 to TRBJ2-1, with TRBD1 identical over 7 bases. Germline CDR1 reads SGHRS; CDR2 reads YFSETQ. This CDR3 has 14 amino acids. V gave up 8 bases and J gave up 4 bases; unmatched junction bases: 9. CDR3 nucleotides: TGCGCCAGTCAGGACAGGATGAATTACAATGAGCAGTTCTTC. Its translation is CASQDRMNYNEQFF.

This clonotype has just one count. V is TRBV20-1 and J is TRBJ1-5; D remains ambiguous. Germline loops: CDR1 DFQATT, CDR2 SNEGSKA (reference sequence). Trimming cost V 3 bases and J 0 bases, with 9 bases left between them. CDR3 length: 14 residues. The CDR3 protein is CSASGRYSNQPQHF. The CDR3, as DNA: TGCAGTGCTAGCGGCCGGTATAGCAATCAGCCCCAGCATTTT.

The V gene is TRBV7-9, the J gene TRBJ2-3; 7 nucleotides align to TRBD2. This CDR3 contains 16 residues. V shed 1 base and J 0 bases; nucleotides not matched to a gene: 4. Germline lookup yields CDR1 SEHNR and CDR2 FQNEAQ (reference sequence). The CDR3 region has the DNA TGTGCCAGCAGCTTAGGGACTAGTAGGAGCACAGATACGCAGTATTTT. It translates to CASSLGTSRSTDTQYF. Drawing the rest from reference TRBV7-9 and TRBJ2-3, the complete variable domain is DTGVSQNPRHKITKRGQNVTFRCDPISEHNRLYWYRQTLGQGPEFLTYFQNEAQLEKSRLLSDRFSAERPKGSFSTLEIQRTEQGDSAMYLCASSLGTSRSTDTQYFGPGTRLTVL.

In its sample, this clonotype was seen a few times. This sequence joins TRBV7-9 and TRBJ2-3; 11 nucleotides align to TRBD2. Germline-derived CDR1 and CDR2 are SEHNR and FQNEAQ (reference sequence). This CDR3 comprises 17 residues. With V trimmed by 5 bases and J by 3 bases, 10 bases remained unmatched. In nucleotides, the CDR3 is TGTGCCAGCAGCGAAACTAGCGGGAGCCGGGGGACAGATACGCAGTATTTT. Translated, it gives CASSETSGSRGTDTQYF.

This chain links TRBV6-2 or TRBV6-3 with TRBJ2-1; 15 nucleotides agree with TRBD2. V lost 2 bases, J lost 0 bases, and 14 bases stayed unmatched. The CDR3 runs to 22 residues. From germline, CDR1 is MNHEY and CDR2 SVGEGT. CDR3 bases: TGTGCCAGCAGTTACGAAAGAGGCTGGGGACTAGCGGGAGGCCACTCCTACAATGAGCAGTTCTTC. Translating it yields CASSYERGWGLAGGHSYNEQFF.

This chain uses TRBV12-3 or TRBV12-4 with TRBJ1-5, with no clear D. This CDR3 contains 15 residues. V was trimmed by 1 base and J by 2 bases, leaving 9 bases between them. Here the CDR3 DNA reads TGTGCCAGCAGTTTAGGGGATGAGGGCAATCAGCCCCAGCATTTT. This encodes CASSLGDEGNQPQHF.

This clonotype has more than one count but fewer than ten. The V and J genes are TRBV29-1 and TRBJ2-6; no clear D. The CDR3 runs to 13 residues. In germline, CDR1 is SQVTM, CDR2 ANQGSEA. Trimming removed 3 bases from V and 4 bases from J, with 7 bases in between. CDR3 region: CSVDPGGANVLTF. DNA of the CDR3: TGCAGCGTTGACCCTGGGGGGGCCAACGTCCTGACTTTC.

V and J are TRBV6-1 and TRBJ1-1; D remains ambiguous. The germline V gene encodes CDR1 MNHNS and CDR2 SASEGT. The V end was cut by 6 bases, the J end by 1 base, with 12 bases between. There are 14 residues in the CDR3. The CDR3, as DNA: TGTGCCAGCAGCTCCGGAGAGCCGAACACTGAAGCTTTCTTT. Translating it yields CASSSGEPNTEAFF.

This chain connects TRBV7-9 to TRBJ2-7; weak D call: TRBD1 (6 bases). The CDR3 is 14 amino acids. Germline V gene sequence: CDR1 SEHNR, CDR2 FQNEAQ (reference sequence). Trimming pared 6 bases from V and 0 bases from J, leaving 12 bases between. Written as DNA, the CDR3 is TGTGCCAGCAGGGATGGACAGTCCTCCTACGAGCAGTACTTC. Translated: CASRDGQSSYEQYF.

The rearrangement joins TRBV11-2 to TRBJ2-2, with 15 bases fitting TRBD2. The CDR3 runs to 19 residues. Trimming took 5 bases from V and 3 from J; bases not matched to a gene: 10. The germline V gene has CDR1 SGHAT and CDR2 FQNNGV. The CDR3 spells CASSRGTSGRSPDTGELFF. CDR3 sequence (DNA): TGTGCCAGCAGCCGGGGGACTAGCGGGAGGTCCCCGGACACCGGGGAGCTGTTTTTT.

This clonotype has more than one count but fewer than ten. The chain couples TRBV6-5 to TRBJ1-2; D gene ambiguous. Trimming took off 0 bases at V and 2 bases at J, with 7 bases between the two ends. The CDR3 has 14 amino acids. Germline V CDR1 and CDR2: MNHEY, SVGAGI. The chain's CDR3 is CASSYSNRNYGYTF. For the CDR3, the DNA is TGTGCCAGCAGTTACTCGAACAGAAACTATGGCTACACCTTC.

This clonotype was detected only a few times. V usage is TRBV12-3 or TRBV12-4 and J usage is TRBJ2-7; D may be TRBD1 or TRBD2 (5 bases each). V shed 6 bases and J shed 1 base, with 13 bases lying between them. This CDR3 is 14 amino acids long. CDR3 nucleotide sequence: TGTGCCAGCAGAGTCCGGGACGGTTCCTACGAGCAGTACTTC. The encoded protein is CASRVRDGSYEQYF.

V and J are TRBV24-1 and TRBJ2-1, with TRBD1 as a possible D gene (6 bases). The CDR3 loop spans 15 amino acids. Germline V gene data show CDR1 as KGHDR and CDR2 as SFDVKD. V was cut by 3 bases and J by 6 bases, with 14 bases left in between. CDR3 sequence (DNA): TGTGCCACCAGTGATCCGCAGGGGTATGGCAATGAGCAGTTCTTC. Protein sequence: CATSDPQGYGNEQFF.

This clonotype appeared a few times. The DNA for the CDR3 is TGTGCCAGCAGCCCCGAGGGGAGGGGAGATACGCAGTATTTT. This sequence encodes CASSPEGRGDTQYF. The V and J genes are TRBV5-5 and TRBJ2-3; 7 bases map to TRBD2. CDR1 is SGHKS, CDR2 YYEKEE, per germline (reference sequence). With 4 bases clipped from V and 5 bases from J, the junction kept 7 bases outside the gene matches. The CDR3 covers 14 residues.

The chain combines TRBV6-1 with TRBJ1-5; the D gene is possibly TRBD1 (6 bases). Looked up from germline, CDR1 is MNHNS and CDR2 is SASEGT. V dropped 6 bases and J dropped 6 bases, with 15 bases sitting between them. This CDR3 is built from 14 residues. The CDR3 here is CASSHGGALQPQHF. DNA for the CDR3: TGTGCCAGCAGCCACGGGGGGGCACTTCAGCCCCAGCATTTT.